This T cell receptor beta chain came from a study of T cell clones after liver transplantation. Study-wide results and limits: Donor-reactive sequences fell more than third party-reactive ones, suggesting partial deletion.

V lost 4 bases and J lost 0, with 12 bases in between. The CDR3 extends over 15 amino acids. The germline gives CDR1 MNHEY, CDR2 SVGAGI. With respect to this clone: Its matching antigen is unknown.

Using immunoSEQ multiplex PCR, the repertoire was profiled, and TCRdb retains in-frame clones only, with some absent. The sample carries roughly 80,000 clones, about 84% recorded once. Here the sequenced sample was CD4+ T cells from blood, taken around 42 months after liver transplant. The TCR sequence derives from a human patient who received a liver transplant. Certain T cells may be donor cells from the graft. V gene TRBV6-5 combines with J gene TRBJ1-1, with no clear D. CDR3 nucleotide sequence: TGTGCCAGCAGTTCTCGGGCCCGCATGAACACTGAAGCTTTCTTT. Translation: CASSSRARMNTEAFF.